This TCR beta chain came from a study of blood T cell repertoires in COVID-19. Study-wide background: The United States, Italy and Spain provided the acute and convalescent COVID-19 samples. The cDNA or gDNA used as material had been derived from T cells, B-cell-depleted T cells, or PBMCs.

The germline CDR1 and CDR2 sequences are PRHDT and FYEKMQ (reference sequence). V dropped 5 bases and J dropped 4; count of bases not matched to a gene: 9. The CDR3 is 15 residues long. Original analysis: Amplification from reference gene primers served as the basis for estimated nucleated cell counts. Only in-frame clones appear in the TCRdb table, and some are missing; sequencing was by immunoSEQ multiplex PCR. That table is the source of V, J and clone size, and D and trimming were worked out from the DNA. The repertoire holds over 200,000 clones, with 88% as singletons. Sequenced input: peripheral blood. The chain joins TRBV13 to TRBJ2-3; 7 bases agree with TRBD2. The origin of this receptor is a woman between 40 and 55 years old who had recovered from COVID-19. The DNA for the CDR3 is TGTGCCAGCAGCCCCCGGACTAGTGGGGCAGATACGCAGTATTTT. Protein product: CASSPRTSGADTQYF.